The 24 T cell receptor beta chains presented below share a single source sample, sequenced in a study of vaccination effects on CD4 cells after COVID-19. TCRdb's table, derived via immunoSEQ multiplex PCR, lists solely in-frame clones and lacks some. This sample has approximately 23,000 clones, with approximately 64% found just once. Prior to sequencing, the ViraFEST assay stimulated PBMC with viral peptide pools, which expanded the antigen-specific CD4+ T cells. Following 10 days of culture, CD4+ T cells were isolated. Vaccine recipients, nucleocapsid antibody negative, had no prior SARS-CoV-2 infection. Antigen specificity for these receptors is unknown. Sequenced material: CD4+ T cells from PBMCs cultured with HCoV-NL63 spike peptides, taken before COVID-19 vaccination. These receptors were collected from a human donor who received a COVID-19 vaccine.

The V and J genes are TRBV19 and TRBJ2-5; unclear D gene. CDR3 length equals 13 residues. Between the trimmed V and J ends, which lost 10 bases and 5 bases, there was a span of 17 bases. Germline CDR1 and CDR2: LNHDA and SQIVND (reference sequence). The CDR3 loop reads CATSTGSTETQYF. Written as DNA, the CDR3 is TGTGCCACCAGTACTGGCAGCACCGAGACCCAGTACTTC.

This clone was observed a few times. The CDR3 loop is CASSMTPHEQYF. Here the CDR3 DNA reads TGTGCCAGCAGTATGACTCCACACGAGCAGTACTTC. The chain links TRBV12-3 or TRBV12-4 to TRBJ2-7, with no clear D. The length of the CDR3 is 12 residues. Trimming cost V 5 bases and J 5 bases, with 10 bases left between them.

CDR3 sequence (DNA): TGCAGCGTTGAAAGGCCGTATTCTGGCGGGGCTGGGACCCAGTACTTC. It translates to CSVERPYSGGAGTQYF. The chain employs TRBV29-1 and TRBJ2-5, with TRBD2 as a possible D gene (6 bases). Germline values: CDR1 SQVTM, CDR2 ANQGSEA. Between the trimmed V and J ends, which lost 2 bases and 7 bases, there was a span of 23 bases. The CDR3 is made up of 16 amino acids.

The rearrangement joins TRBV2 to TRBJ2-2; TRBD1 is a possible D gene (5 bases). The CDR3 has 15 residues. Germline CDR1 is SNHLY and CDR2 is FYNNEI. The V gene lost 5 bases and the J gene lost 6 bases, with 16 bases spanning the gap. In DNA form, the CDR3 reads TGTGCCAGCAGTAAGACAGAGCCCCTCGCCGGGGAGCTGTTTTTT. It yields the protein CASSKTEPLAGELFF.

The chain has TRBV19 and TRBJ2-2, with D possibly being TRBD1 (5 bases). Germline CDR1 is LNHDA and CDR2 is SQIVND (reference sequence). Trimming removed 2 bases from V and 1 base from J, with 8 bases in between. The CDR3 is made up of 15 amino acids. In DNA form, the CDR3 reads TGTGCCAGTAGTATAATCGGACAGAACACCGGGGAGCTGTTTTTT. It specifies CASSIIGQNTGELFF.

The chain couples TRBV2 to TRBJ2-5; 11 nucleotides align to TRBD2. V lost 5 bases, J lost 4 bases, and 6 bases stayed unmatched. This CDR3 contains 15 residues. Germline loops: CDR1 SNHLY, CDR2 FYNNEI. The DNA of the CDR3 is TGTGCCAGCAGTCCCGGGACTAGCGGCCTAGAGACCCAGTACTTC. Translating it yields CASSPGTSGLETQYF.

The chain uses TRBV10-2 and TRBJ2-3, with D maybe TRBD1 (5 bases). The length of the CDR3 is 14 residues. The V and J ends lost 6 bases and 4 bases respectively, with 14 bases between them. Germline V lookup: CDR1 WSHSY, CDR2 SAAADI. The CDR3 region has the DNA TGCGCCAGCAGGGGTGTGGTGGGGCCAGATACGCAGTATTTT. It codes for CASRGVVGPDTQYF.

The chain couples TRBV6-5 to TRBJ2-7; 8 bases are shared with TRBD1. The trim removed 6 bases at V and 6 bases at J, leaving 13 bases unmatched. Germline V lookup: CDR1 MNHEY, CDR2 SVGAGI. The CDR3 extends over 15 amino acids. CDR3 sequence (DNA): TGTGCCAGCAGCGTAGACAGGGGAAGGGACTTCGAGCAGTACTTC. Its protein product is CASSVDRGRDFEQYF.

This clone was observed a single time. The CDR3 spells CASTWGENYGYTF. CDR3 nucleotide sequence: TGTGCCAGCACCTGGGGAGAGAACTATGGCTACACCTTC. This chain links TRBV12-3 or TRBV12-4 with TRBJ1-2; D is unclear. The CDR3 covers 13 residues. The germline V and J ends were trimmed by 7 bases and 2 bases, with 11 bases remaining between them.

The CDR3 coding sequence is TGTGCCAGCTCACCGACAGCAACTAATGAAAAACTGTTTTTT. The encoded protein is CASSPTATNEKLFF. The J gene is TRBJ1-4, the V gene TRBV18; weak D call: TRBD1 (5 bases). Per germline, CDR1 KGHSH and CDR2 LQKENI. This CDR3 has 14 amino acids. Trimming pared 3 bases from V and 0 bases from J, leaving 5 bases between.

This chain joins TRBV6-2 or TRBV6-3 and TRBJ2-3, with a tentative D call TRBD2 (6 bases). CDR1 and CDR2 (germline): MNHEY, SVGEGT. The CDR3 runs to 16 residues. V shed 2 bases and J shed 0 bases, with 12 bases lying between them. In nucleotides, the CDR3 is TGTGCCAGCAGTTACGGGGAGGCAGATAGCACAGATACGCAGTATTTT. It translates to CASSYGEADSTDTQYF.

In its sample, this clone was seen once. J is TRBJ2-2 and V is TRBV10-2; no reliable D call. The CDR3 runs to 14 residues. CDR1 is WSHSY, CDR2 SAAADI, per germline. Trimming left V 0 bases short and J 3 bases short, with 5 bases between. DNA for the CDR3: TGCGCCAGCAGTGAGTCTGGATACACCGGGGAGCTGTTTTTT. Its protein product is CASSESGYTGELFF.

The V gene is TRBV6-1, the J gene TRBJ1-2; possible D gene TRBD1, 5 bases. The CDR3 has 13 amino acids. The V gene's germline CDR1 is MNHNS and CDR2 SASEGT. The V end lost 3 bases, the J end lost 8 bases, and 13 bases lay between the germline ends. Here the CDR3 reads CASSDPRESGYTF. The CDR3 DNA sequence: TGTGCCAGCAGTGACCCCAGGGAAAGCGGCTACACCTTC.

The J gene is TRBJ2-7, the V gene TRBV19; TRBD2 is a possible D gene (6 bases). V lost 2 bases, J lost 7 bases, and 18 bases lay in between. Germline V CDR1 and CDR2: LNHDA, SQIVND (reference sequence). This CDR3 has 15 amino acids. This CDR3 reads CASSISDTGRGEQYF. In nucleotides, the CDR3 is TGTGCCAGTAGTATAAGTGACACCGGGAGAGGAGAGCAGTACTTC. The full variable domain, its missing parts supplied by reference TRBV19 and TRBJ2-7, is DGGITQSPKYLFRKEGQNVTLSCEQNLNHDAMYWYRQDPGQGLRLIYYSQIVNDFQKGDIAEGYSVSREKKESFPLTVTSAQKNPTAFYLCASSISDTGRGEQYFGPGTRLTVT.

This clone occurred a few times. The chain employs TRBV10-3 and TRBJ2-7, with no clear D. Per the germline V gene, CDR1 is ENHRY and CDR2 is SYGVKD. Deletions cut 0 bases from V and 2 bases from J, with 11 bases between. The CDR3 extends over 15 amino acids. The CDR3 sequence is CAISESLGRAYEQYF. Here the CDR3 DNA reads TGTGCCATCAGTGAGTCGTTGGGCAGAGCCTACGAGCAGTACTTC.

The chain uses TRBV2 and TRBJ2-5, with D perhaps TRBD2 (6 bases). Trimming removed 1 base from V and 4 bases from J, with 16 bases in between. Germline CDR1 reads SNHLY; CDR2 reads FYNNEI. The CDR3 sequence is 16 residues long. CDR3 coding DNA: TGTGCCAGCAGTGAAGTGGGGGGTATTTCCATAGAGACCCAGTACTTC. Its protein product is CASSEVGGISIETQYF.

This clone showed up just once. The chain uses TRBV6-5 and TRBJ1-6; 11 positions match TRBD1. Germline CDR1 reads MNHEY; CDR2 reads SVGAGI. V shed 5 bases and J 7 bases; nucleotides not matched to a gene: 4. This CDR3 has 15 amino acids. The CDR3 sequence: CASSRDRGYNSPLHF. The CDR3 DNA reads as TGTGCCAGCAGTAGGGACAGGGGGTACAATTCACCCCTCCACTTT.

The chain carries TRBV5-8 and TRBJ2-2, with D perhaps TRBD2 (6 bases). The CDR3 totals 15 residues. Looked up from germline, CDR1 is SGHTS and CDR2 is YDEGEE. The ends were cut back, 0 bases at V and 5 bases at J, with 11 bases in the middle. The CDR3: CASSLGRGWTGELFF. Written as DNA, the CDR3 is TGTGCCAGCAGCTTGGGGCGGGGTTGGACCGGGGAGCTGTTTTTT.

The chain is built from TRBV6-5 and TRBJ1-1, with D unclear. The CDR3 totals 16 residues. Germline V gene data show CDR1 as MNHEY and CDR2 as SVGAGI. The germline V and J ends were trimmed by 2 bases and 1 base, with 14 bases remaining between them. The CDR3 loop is CASSYRVVGSNTEAFF. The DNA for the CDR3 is TGTGCCAGCAGTTACAGGGTTGTGGGGTCGAACACTGAAGCTTTCTTT.

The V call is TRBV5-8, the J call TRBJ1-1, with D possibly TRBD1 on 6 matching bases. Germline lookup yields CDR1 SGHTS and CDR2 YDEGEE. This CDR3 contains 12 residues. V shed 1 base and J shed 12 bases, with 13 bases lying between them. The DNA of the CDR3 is TGTGCCAGCAGCTTGTTAGGGACAAGAACTTTCTTT. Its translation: CASSLLGTRTFF.

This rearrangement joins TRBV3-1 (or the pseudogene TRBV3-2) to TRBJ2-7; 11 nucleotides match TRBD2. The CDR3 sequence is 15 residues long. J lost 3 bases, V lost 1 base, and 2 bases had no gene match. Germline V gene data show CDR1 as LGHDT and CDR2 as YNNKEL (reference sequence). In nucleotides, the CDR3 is TGTGCCAGCAGCCAAGCTCTAGCGGGAGGCTACGAGCAGTACTTC. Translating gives CASSQALAGGYEQYF.

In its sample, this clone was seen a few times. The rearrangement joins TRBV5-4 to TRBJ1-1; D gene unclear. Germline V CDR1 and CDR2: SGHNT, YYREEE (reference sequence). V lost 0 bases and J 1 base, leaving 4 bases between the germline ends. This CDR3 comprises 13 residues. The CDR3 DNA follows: TGTGCCAGCAGCTTGGATCAGAACACTGAAGCTTTCTTT. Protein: CASSLDQNTEAFF.

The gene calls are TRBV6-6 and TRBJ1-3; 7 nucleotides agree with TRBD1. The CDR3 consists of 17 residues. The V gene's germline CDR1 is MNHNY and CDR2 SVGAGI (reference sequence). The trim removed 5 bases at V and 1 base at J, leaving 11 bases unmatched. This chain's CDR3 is CASSPTGTAMSGNTIYF. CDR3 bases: TGTGCCAGCAGTCCGACCGGGACAGCGATGTCTGGAAACACCATATATTTT.

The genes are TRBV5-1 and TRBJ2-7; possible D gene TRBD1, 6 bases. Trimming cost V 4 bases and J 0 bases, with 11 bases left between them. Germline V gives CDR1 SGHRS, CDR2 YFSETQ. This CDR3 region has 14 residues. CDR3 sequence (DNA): TGCGCCAGCAGCCCCGGGACACACTCCTACGAGCAGTACTTC. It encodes CASSPGTHSYEQYF.